The T cell receptor (beta chain) under discussion was sequenced for a study of blood T cell repertoires in COVID-19. For the study at large: From the United States, Italy and Spain came samples of acute and convalescent COVID-19. T cells, B-cell-depleted T cells, or PBMCs supplied cDNA or gDNA.

V was trimmed by 3 bases and J by 0 bases, leaving 12 bases between them. This CDR3 region has 16 residues. CDR1 and CDR2 (germline): LNHDA, SQIVND (reference sequence). In the authors' workflow: Amplification from reference gene primers served as the basis for estimated nucleated cell counts. The table came from immunoSEQ multiplex PCR; TCRdb's copy has only in-frame clones and leaves some out. D and trimming come from the DNA, and the V and J calls and clone size come from that table. This table has some 100,000 clones, roughly 80% appearing once. This clone was picked up a small number of times. The sample consisted of peripheral blood. The V call is TRBV19, the J call TRBJ1-3; D is perhaps TRBD1 (5 bases). The sequence was obtained from a human donor in a cohort sampled during active COVID-19. CDR3 in DNA: TGTGCCAGTAGTATTTCGGGGGAGAGCTCTGGAAACACCATATATTTT. Translation: CASSISGESSGNTIYF.